The 14 T cell receptor beta chains presented below share a single source sample, sequenced in a study of Ad26.COV2.S vaccination and SARS-CoV-2 variants. The repertoire was sequenced with immunoSEQ multiplex PCR; TCRdb's copy has only in-frame clones and lacks some. Of 350,000 to 500,000 clones in the sample, 89% were seen once. Treatment reported: approximately 18 received Ad26.COV2.S at low or high dose, single or two shots; 5 received placebo; per-sample allocation not given. Following the first vaccine or placebo injection, samples were taken on day 63. Here the sequenced sample was peripheral blood, taken in a trial of Ad26.COV2.S vaccine versus placebo. Source of these receptors: a person between 18 and 59 years old who received the Ad26.COV2.S COVID-19 vaccine or a placebo.

This chain connects TRBV5-1 to TRBJ1-5; D call uncertain. V was clipped by 4 bases and J by 2 bases, with 13 bases between them. CDR1 SGHRS and CDR2 YFSETQ come from the germline V gene. CDR3 length: 15 amino acids. CDR3 amino acids: CASSLGEGGNQPQHF. In DNA, the CDR3 is TGCGCCAGCAGCCTCGGGGAGGGTGGCAATCAGCCCCAGCATTTT.

The gene calls are TRBV7-2 and TRBJ2-7; 8 bases fit TRBD1. The junction had 8 bases not matched to a gene; V was cut back by 5 bases and J by 2 bases. CDR1 is SGHTA and CDR2 is FQGNSA in the germline V gene. CDR3 length equals 15 residues. CDR3 in DNA: TGTGCCAGCAGCCGTACAGGGGGTGATCCCTACGAGCAGTACTTC. Its protein product is CASSRTGGDPYEQYF.

Comments on this clone: The same CDR3 arises from other DNA sequences in this sample as well. This rearrangement joins TRBV9 to TRBJ1-3; D not certain. V lost 0 bases, J lost 0 bases, and 4 bases lay in between. The CDR3 consists of 14 residues. Germline loops: CDR1 SGDLS, CDR2 YYNGEE. The CDR3 is CASSVEHSGNTIYF. CDR3 nucleotide sequence: TGTGCCAGCAGCGTAGAGCACTCTGGAAACACCATATATTTT.

The chain combines TRBV6-1 with TRBJ1-4; D call uncertain. The CDR3 contains 13 residues. Germline CDR1 MNHNS, CDR2 SASEGT. Trimming left V 0 bases short and J 7 bases short, with 6 bases between. CDR3 loop: CASSEARPEKLFF. The CDR3 DNA is TGTGCCAGCAGTGAAGCCCGACCTGAAAAACTGTTTTTT.

The genes are TRBV30 and TRBJ1-2, with no clear D. Trimming left V 1 base short and J 8 bases short, with 14 bases between. The germline V gene has CDR1 GTSNPN and CDR2 SVGIG (reference sequence). CDR3 length: 13 amino acids. The CDR3 protein is CAWSGAPSTGYTF. CDR3 nucleotides: TGTGCCTGGAGTGGAGCCCCAAGTACCGGCTACACCTTC.

Here the CDR3 reads CASSQSEQGKGGYTF. The CDR3 DNA reads TGTGCCAGCAGCCAATCTGAACAGGGGAAGGGAGGCTACACCTTC. This chain uses TRBV3-1 (or the pseudogene TRBV3-2) with TRBJ1-2, with 7 nucleotides matching TRBD1. The CDR3 has 15 amino acids. Germline CDR1 reads LGHDT; CDR2 reads YNNKEL (reference sequence). With V trimmed by 2 bases and J by 8 bases, 11 bases remained unmatched.

This chain links TRBV9 with TRBJ2-2; no clear D. Trimming removed 2 bases at V and 6 bases at J, with 5 bases between. Germline V CDR1 and CDR2: SGDLS, YYNGEE. This CDR3 is built from 12 residues. The CDR3 nucleotides read TGTGCCAGCAGCGTGGCGTCCGGGGAGCTGTTTTTT. As protein: CASSVASGELFF. Full variable domain (remainder filled in from reference TRBV9 and TRBJ2-2): DSGVTQTPKHLITATGQRVTLRCSPRSGDLSVYWYQQSLDQGLQFLIQYYNGEERAKGNILERFSAQQFPDLHSELNLSSLELGDSALYFCASSVASGELFFGEGSRLTVL.

J is TRBJ1-1 and V is TRBV2; 8 bases fit TRBD1. CDR1 is SNHLY, CDR2 FYNNEI, per germline. CDR3 length equals 15 residues. V was pared by 6 bases and J by 1 base, with 7 bases of the junction left unmatched. The DNA of the CDR3 is TGTGCCAGCAGGGGCAGACAGGGGCGGAACACTGAAGCTTTCTTT. Translating it yields CASRGRQGRNTEAFF.

This rearrangement joins TRBV29-1 to TRBJ1-1; tentative D call: TRBD1 (6 bases). Trimming stripped 7 bases from V and 2 bases from J, with 17 bases between. CDR3 length: 14 amino acids. The germline CDR1 and CDR2 sequences are SQVTM and ANQGSEA. The CDR3 here is CSAQQGWENTEAFF. The CDR3, as DNA: TGCAGCGCCCAACAGGGTTGGGAAAACACTGAAGCTTTCTTT. The full variable domain, completed using reference TRBV29-1 and TRBJ1-1, is SAVISQKPSRDICQRGTSLTIQCQVDSQVTMMFWYRQQPGQSLTLIATANQGSEATYESGFVIDKFPISRPNLTFSTLTVSNMSPEDSSIYLCSAQQGWENTEAFFGQGTRLTVV.

The V and J genes are TRBV6-4 and TRBJ1-2; the D is unclear. Germline CDR1 reads MRHNA; CDR2 reads SNTAGT. Trimming removed 9 bases from V and 2 bases from J, with 13 bases in between. The CDR3 is 13 residues long. CDR3 protein: CARKGARNYGYTF. The CDR3 nucleotides read TGTGCCAGGAAGGGAGCCCGAAACTATGGCTACACCTTC.

The chain uses TRBV19 and TRBJ1-3, with D hard to call. This CDR3 region has 13 residues. Germline V lookup: CDR1 LNHDA, CDR2 SQIVND (reference sequence). The V and J ends lost 6 bases and 1 base respectively, with 7 bases between them. CDR3 nucleotide sequence: TGTGCCAGTAGACAGCTGTCTGGAAACACCATATATTTT. It codes for CASRQLSGNTIYF.

The V gene is TRBV6-5, the J gene TRBJ1-2; 7 bases line up with TRBD1. The V and J ends lost 0 bases and 6 bases, in that order; junction bases with no gene match: 1. Germline V gene lookup returns CDR1 MNHEY and CDR2 SVGAGI. This CDR3 has 13 residues. The CDR3 bases are TGTGCCAGCAGTTACTCGACAGGGAATGGCTACACCTTC. Its translation is CASSYSTGNGYTF.

The rearrangement joins TRBV28 to TRBJ1-1, with a possible D match to TRBD1 (5 bases). The V gene lost 8 bases and the J gene lost 4 bases, with 11 bases spanning the gap. This CDR3 comprises 12 residues. The germline V gene encodes CDR1 MDHEN and CDR2 SYDVKM. The CDR3 DNA reads TGTGCCAGCGAAGGGGAAAGCACTGAAGCTTTCTTT. This translates into CASEGESTEAFF.

The table lists this clone with a few counts. CDR3 bases: TGTGCCAGCAGTCCACGGTCAGGGGGGGCCGGGGAGCTGTTTTTT. Residues: CASSPRSGGAGELFF. The chain employs TRBV27 and TRBJ2-2; D is tentatively TRBD1 or TRBD2 (7 bases each). Between the trimmed V and J ends, which lost 5 bases and 6 bases, there was a span of 16 bases. The CDR3 has 15 amino acids. Per germline, CDR1 MNHEY and CDR2 SMNVEV (reference sequence).